Below, one TCR beta chain is given with its context. This sample is part of a study of spatial heterogeneity in lung cancer. As for the study in general: TCR and UMI combinations that were unique each appeared, on average, more than ten times in raw reads.

Germline CDR1 SGHTA, CDR2 FQGNSA. The CDR3 sequence is 13 residues long. V was pared by 5 bases and J by 5 bases, with 12 bases between. TCRdb called the 5' RACE reads again in MiXCR, with one record for every CDR3 protein. The sample yields approximately 10,000 distinct CDR3 sequences, 5.5% to 6.5% seen once. Stated time point: sample taken at primary tumor resection. Researchers sequenced whole RNA taken from tumor, nontumor lung or frozen PBMC without sorting. The chain joins TRBV7-2 to TRBJ2-5; D is unclear. This TCR was recovered from a male donor with early-stage non-small cell lung cancer. The sequencing used normal lung tissue next to the tumor, collected at surgery. The CDR3 spells CASSVGQMETQYF. CDR3 coding DNA: TGTGCCAGCAGCGTTGGGCAAATGGAGACCCAGTACTTC.